This T cell receptor beta chain stems from a study of prognosis after radiotherapy for stage I lung cancer. Across the whole study: In total, about twelve men and roughly six women took part as patients, aged roughly 53 to 84 with a median of around 70 years.

The genomic DNA TCR beta CDR3 region underwent two rounds of multiplex PCR. First-round PCR employed TRBV- and TRBJ-specific primers for each gene. A single record per CDR3 protein comes from TCRdb applying MiXCR to the multiplex PCR reads. The sample consists of fewer than 40,000 distinct CDR3 sequences, less than 40% of them appearing once. The CDR3 extends over 17 amino acids. Germline V lookup: CDR1 MNHNS, CDR2 SASEGT. V lost 4 bases, J lost 8 bases, and 14 bases stayed unmatched. The V and J genes are TRBV6-1 and TRBJ1-2; 12 bases map to TRBD1. The specimen comprised PBMCs, sampled before or after stereotactic body radiation therapy (not recorded which). The receptor comes from a donor of 50 years or more with non-small cell lung cancer. The CDR3 coding sequence is TGTGCCAGCAGTGTGGTAGGATTGGGACAGGGGGCTTACGGCTACACCTTC. This gives the protein CASSVVGLGQGAYGYTF.